These 31 T cell receptor beta chains share one sample of origin, sequenced in a study of cytomegalovirus exposure and HLA in healthy donors. Primers included in the PCR were 60 Vbeta and 13 Jbeta primers. Only in-frame clones appear in the TCRdb table, and some are missing; sequencing was by immunoSEQ multiplex PCR. Among more than 90,000 clones listed, about 80% were seen once. Sequenced: PBMCs. The receptors were sampled from a man aged 35 to 55 in good health and CMV-seronegative.

The CDR3 coding sequence is TGCGCCAGCAGGGACATGAACACTGAAGCTTTCTTT. Translating gives CASRDMNTEAFF. The gene calls are TRBV10-2 and TRBJ1-1; a weak D match, TRBD1 (5 bases). The CDR3 runs to 12 residues. The germline V and J ends were trimmed by 6 bases and 0 bases, with 5 bases remaining between them. Germline lookup yields CDR1 WSHSY and CDR2 SAAADI.

This rearrangement joins TRBV29-1 to TRBJ2-3; the D is unclear. V lost 6 bases and J 0 bases, leaving 13 bases between the germline ends. CDR1 and CDR2 (germline): SQVTM, ANQGSEA. This CDR3 has 14 residues. The chain's CDR3 is CSVFQEASTDTQYF. In DNA, the CDR3 is TGCAGCGTCTTCCAAGAGGCTAGCACAGATACGCAGTATTTT.

This chain links TRBV7-9 with TRBJ2-4; a weak D match, TRBD1 (6 bases). With 0 bases removed from V and 0 bases from J, the gap between germline ends came to 12 bases. The CDR3 has 17 amino acids. Germline loops: CDR1 SEHNR, CDR2 FQNEAQ (reference sequence). CDR3 sequence (DNA): TGTGCCAGCAGCTTAGCGGGGGCGCAGCTAGCCAAAAACATTCAGTACTTC. Translating it yields CASSLAGAQLAKNIQYF.

V usage is TRBV7-2 and J usage is TRBJ1-1, with a weak D call TRBD1 (5 bases). The CDR3 consists of 12 residues. CDR1 and CDR2 from the germline V gene are SGHTA and FQGNSA. Trimming shortened V by 4 bases and J by 5 bases, and 8 bases separated the two germline ends. CDR3 protein: CASSSGGTEAFF. The DNA for the CDR3 is TGTGCCAGCAGCTCGGGGGGGACTGAAGCTTTCTTT. The variable domain in full, completed from reference TRBV7-2 and TRBJ1-1, reads GAGVSQSPSNKVTEKGKDVELRCDPISGHTALYWYRQSLGQGLEFLIYFQGNSAPDKSGLPSDRFSAERTGGSVSTLTIQRTQQEDSAVYLCASSSGGTEAFFGQGTRLTVV.

The chain carries TRBV4-1 and TRBJ1-2; TRBD1 aligns across 10 bases. The CDR3 runs 17 residues. V was clipped by 2 bases and J by 8 bases; unmatched bases: 14. CDR1 and CDR2 (germline): MGHRA, YSYEKL. This chain's CDR3 is CASSQPTGGRGRGGYTF. In DNA form, the CDR3 reads TGCGCCAGCAGCCAACCGACAGGGGGCAGGGGTAGGGGAGGCTACACCTTC.

This sequence joins TRBV29-1 and TRBJ2-1; no clear D gene. V lost 0 bases to trimming and J lost 5 bases, with 11 bases between them. The V gene's germline CDR1 is SQVTM and CDR2 ANQGSEA. The CDR3 covers 14 residues. The CDR3 DNA reads as TGCAGCGTTGAAGATCCGAAAAGCCACAATGAGCAGTTCTTC. This gives the protein CSVEDPKSHNEQFF.

V usage is TRBV10-3 and J usage is TRBJ1-3; the match to TRBD1 covers 8 bases. This CDR3 contains 14 residues. The germline V gene has CDR1 ENHRY and CDR2 SYGVKD. The junction had 4 bases not matched to a gene; V was cut back by 5 bases and J by 4 bases. Here the CDR3 DNA reads TGTGCCATCAGTCTCGGACAGGGAGGAAACACCATATATTTT. Protein: CAISLGQGGNTIYF.

For this clone: The same CDR3 can be traced to other DNA sequences in this sample. The chain joins TRBV7-2 to TRBJ1-1; the D is unclear. Germline assignment: CDR1 SGHTA and CDR2 FQGNSA. There are 13 residues in the CDR3. V was pared by 3 bases and J by 1 base, with 6 bases between. The CDR3 nucleotides read TGTGCCAGCAGCTTGGAGGGGAACACTGAAGCTTTCTTT. It yields the protein CASSLEGNTEAFF.

This clone occurred once. The rearrangement joins TRBV5-6 to TRBJ1-2; the match to TRBD1 covers 9 bases. The length of the CDR3 is 13 residues. Trimming cost V 5 bases and J 4 bases; bases outside gene matches: 3. Looked up from germline, CDR1 is SGHDT and CDR2 is YYEEEE. The CDR3 DNA is TGTGCCAGCAGACGGACAGGGGTCTATGGCTACACCTTC. This encodes CASRRTGVYGYTF.

The CDR3 nucleotides read TGTGCCAGCAGCTTGGAGAATGGAAACACCATATATTTT. It is translated as CASSLENGNTIYF. The chain employs TRBV11-2 and TRBJ1-3; D is unresolved. The germline gives CDR1 SGHAT, CDR2 FQNNGV. Between the trimmed V and J ends, which lost 3 bases and 3 bases, there was a span of 6 bases. The CDR3 runs to 13 residues.

This chain uses TRBV2 with TRBJ2-2; 9 positions match TRBD1. CDR3 size: 16 residues. J gave up 4 bases and V 6 bases, and 9 bases lay outside the gene matches. Germline V gives CDR1 SNHLY, CDR2 FYNNEI. The CDR3 is CASRAGQGGGTGELFF. CDR3 DNA: TGTGCCAGCAGGGCGGGACAGGGCGGCGGCACCGGGGAGCTGTTTTTT.

V is TRBV19 and J is TRBJ1-5; D may be TRBD1 (6 bases). V was cut by 6 bases and J by 7 bases, with 13 bases left in between. Germline loops: CDR1 LNHDA, CDR2 SQIVND (reference sequence). This CDR3 region has 13 residues. CDR3 residues: CASRTGLVQPQHF. The CDR3 coding sequence is TGTGCCAGTAGAACAGGGTTAGTCCAGCCCCAGCATTTT. Full variable domain (outside the CDR3, taken from reference TRBV19 and TRBJ1-5): DGGITQSPKYLFRKEGQNVTLSCEQNLNHDAMYWYRQDPGQGLRLIYYSQIVNDFQKGDIAEGYSVSREKKESFPLTVTSAQKNPTAFYLCASRTGLVQPQHFGDGTRLSIL.

V usage is TRBV4-2 and J usage is TRBJ2-4; 11 nucleotides align to TRBD2. CDR1 LGHNA and CDR2 YNFKEQ come from the germline V gene. This CDR3 contains 15 residues. Germline trimming cut 4 bases from V and 8 bases from J; bases unmatched to any gene: 7. CDR3 protein: CASSPLAGGKHIQYF. CDR3 coding DNA: TGTGCCAGCAGCCCTTTAGCGGGGGGGAAACACATTCAGTACTTC.

V gene TRBV7-2 combines with J gene TRBJ1-4; D perhaps matches TRBD1 (5 bases). Germline CDR1 SGHTA, CDR2 FQGNSA. This CDR3 is 13 amino acids long. V lost 5 bases and J lost 8, with 12 bases in between. In DNA form, the CDR3 reads TGTGCCAGCAGCCCCGGGGGGAGGGAAAAACTGTTTTTT. Encoded protein: CASSPGGREKLFF.

This chain links TRBV19 with TRBJ1-2; TRBD1 aligns across 8 bases. The V and J ends lost 6 bases and 7 bases, in that order; junction bases with no gene match: 4. The CDR3 runs 12 residues. Germline CDR1 LNHDA, CDR2 SQIVND (reference sequence). The CDR3 DNA sequence: TGTGCCAGTAGGCTAGGACAGGGTGGCTACACCTTC. Protein: CASRLGQGGYTF.

Details on this clone: One end of the junction is discordant with germline, which a read error may explain. The chain is built from TRBV7-9 and TRBJ1-3; D perhaps matches TRBD1 (6 bases). CDR1 and CDR2 (germline): SEHNR, FQNEAQ (reference sequence). The CDR3 has 14 amino acids. The CDR3 loop reads CSSSRGGRGNTIYF. The CDR3 nucleotides read TGTTCCAGCAGCCGCGGGGGCCGAGGAAACACCATATATTTT.

This sequence joins TRBV7-9 and TRBJ2-1, with unresolved D. Germline V lookup: CDR1 SEHNR, CDR2 FQNEAQ (reference sequence). This CDR3 has 11 amino acids. This CDR3 reads CSIALYNEQFF. In DNA form, the CDR3 reads TGTTCCATAGCTCTGTACAATGAGCAGTTCTTC. The full variable domain, completed using reference TRBV7-9 and TRBJ2-1, is DTGVSQNPRHKITKRGQNVTFRCDPISEHNRLYWYRQTLGQGPEFLTYFQNEAQLEKSRLLSDRFSAERPKGSFSTLEIQRTEQGDSAMYLCSIALYNEQFFGPGTRLTVL.

This clone showed up just a few times. The chain employs TRBV5-6 and TRBJ2-7; 7 nucleotides line up with TRBD1. There are 13 residues in the CDR3. V lost 0 bases to trimming and J lost 8 bases; unmatched junction nucleotides: 5. Germline CDR1 and CDR2: SGHDT and YYEEEE. Written as DNA, the CDR3 is TGTGCCAGCAGCTTGGCCGAGGGGGCGAAGCAGTACGTC. It is translated as CASSLAEGAKQYV.

V gene TRBV28 combines with J gene TRBJ2-1; perhaps TRBD2 as D (6 bases). The ends were cut back, 6 bases at V and 8 bases at J, with 17 bases in the middle. Germline V gene data show CDR1 as MDHEN and CDR2 as SYDVKM. The CDR3 has 14 residues. In DNA form, the CDR3 reads TGTGCCAGCAGACGGGGGAGACCTACGGATGAGCAGTTCTTC. Amino acids: CASRRGRPTDEQFF. Drawing the rest from reference TRBV28 and TRBJ2-1, the complete variable domain is DVKVTQSSRYLVKRTGEKVFLECVQDMDHENMFWYRQDPGLGLRLIYFSYDVKMKEKGDIPEGYSVSREKKERFSLILESASTNQTSMYLCASRRGRPTDEQFFGPGTRLTVL.

The V call is TRBV27, the J call TRBJ1-2; possibly TRBD1 for D (5 bases). V was clipped by 7 bases and J by 6 bases, with 12 bases between them. The CDR3 contains 12 residues. Germline CDR1 and CDR2: MNHEY and SMNVEV (reference sequence). CDR3 in DNA: TGTGCCAGCAACGCGGAAGGGGATGGCTACACCTTC. It codes for CASNAEGDGYTF.

This clone was observed once. V and J are TRBV2 and TRBJ2-3; 9 nucleotides line up with TRBD2. The CDR3 runs to 15 residues. The V and J ends lost 3 bases and 2 bases, in that order; junction bases with no gene match: 3. Germline assignment: CDR1 SNHLY and CDR2 FYNNEI. CDR3 nucleotide sequence: TGTGCCAGCAGTGACCTAGCGGGGTACACAGATACGCAGTATTTT. Its translation: CASSDLAGYTDTQYF. The full variable domain, with the rest looked up from reference TRBV2 and TRBJ2-3, is EPEVTQTPSHQVTQMGQEVILRCVPISNHLYFYWYRQILGQKVEFLVSFYNNEISEKSEIFDDQFSVERPDGSNFTLKIRSTKLEDSAMYFCASSDLAGYTDTQYFGPGTRLTVL.

The chain is built from TRBV18 and TRBJ1-1; no reliable D call. CDR1 and CDR2 (germline): KGHSH, LQKENI. Trimming cost V 1 base and J 4 bases, with 7 bases left between them. The CDR3 contains 13 residues. The CDR3 spells CASSPRTFTEAFF. The DNA for the CDR3 is TGTGCCAGCTCACCACGAACTTTCACTGAAGCTTTCTTT. Full variable domain (outside the CDR3, taken from reference TRBV18 and TRBJ1-1): NAGVMQNPRHLVRRRGQEARLRCSPMKGHSHVYWYRQLPEEGLKFMVYLQKENIIDESGMPKERFSAEFPKEGPSILRIQQVVRGDSAAYFCASSPRTFTEAFFGQGTRLTVV.

As for this clone: The same CDR3 is also encoded by other DNA sequences in this sample. The chain links TRBV5-1 to TRBJ1-1, with D tentatively TRBD1 (5 bases). Trimming took 0 bases from V and 3 from J, leaving 9 bases between them. The CDR3 sequence is 14 residues long. Germline V gene lookup returns CDR1 SGHRS and CDR2 YFSETQ. The DNA for the CDR3 is TGCGCCAGCAGCTTGGTGGGAGGGGACACTGAAGCTTTCTTT. As protein: CASSLVGGDTEAFF.

This clone was observed once. The chain has TRBV5-6 and TRBJ1-2; D possibly corresponds to TRBD1 (6 bases). This CDR3 region has 13 residues. Germline CDR1 SGHDT, CDR2 YYEEEE. Deletions cut 4 bases from V and 8 bases from J, with 15 bases between. CDR3 nucleotides: TGTGCCAGCAGCCCGAACTGGGGGCGAGGCTACACCTTC. This codes for CASSPNWGRGYTF.

The V and J genes are TRBV27 and TRBJ2-7; 7 bases are shared with TRBD1. Germline CDR1 MNHEY, CDR2 SMNVEV (reference sequence). The J segment lost 2 bases and the V segment lost 4 bases, leaving 8 bases of the junction unmatched. The CDR3 contains 15 residues. CDR3 amino acids: CASSSRTGQAYEQYV. The CDR3 DNA follows: TGTGCCAGCAGTTCGAGGACAGGTCAGGCCTACGAGCAGTACGTC.

This clone was detected only once. The CDR3 region is CASSATGVYGYTF. CDR3 nucleotide sequence: TGTGCCAGCAGCGCGACAGGGGTCTATGGCTACACCTTC. The V gene is TRBV7-8, the J gene TRBJ1-2, with 8 bases that match TRBD1. The V segment lost 5 bases and the J segment 4 bases; nucleotides outside the gene matches: 3. Germline loops: CDR1 SGHVS, CDR2 FQNEAQ. This CDR3 has 13 residues.

This chain links TRBV21-1 with TRBJ2-2; TRBD1 is the table's D call, not checked against the DNA. TRBV21-1 is noted as a pseudogene. This CDR3 is built from 16 residues. DNA for the CDR3: TGTGCCAGCAGCGACCGGGACAGGGCAGGAACCGGGGAGCTGTTTTTT. Amino acid sequence: CASSDRDRAGTGELFF.

The V and J genes are TRBV5-1 and TRBJ1-1; TRBD1 matches at 8 bases. Germline CDR1 reads SGHRS; CDR2 reads YFSETQ. This CDR3 comprises 16 residues. Losses at the gene ends were 6 bases for V and 4 bases for J; bases not matched to a gene: 14. This CDR3 reads CASTSRTTGAITEAFF. The DNA of the CDR3 is TGCGCCAGCACCAGCAGAACGACAGGGGCTATCACTGAAGCTTTCTTT.

The V call is TRBV30, the J call TRBJ1-3, with 10 bases fitting TRBD1. Germline V lookup: CDR1 GTSNPN, CDR2 SVGIG (reference sequence). The CDR3 length is 15 residues. J was trimmed by 2 bases and V by 1 base; bases with no gene match: 2. As DNA, the CDR3 is TGTGCCTGGAGTGCTGGACAGGGGGCTGGAAACACCATATATTTT. This sequence encodes CAWSAGQGAGNTIYF.

This chain uses TRBV18 with TRBJ2-7, with 10 bases fitting TRBD1. The length of the CDR3 is 15 residues. CDR1 KGHSH and CDR2 LQKENI come from the germline V gene. V trimming: 3 bases; J trimming: 5 bases; junction bases outside the gene matches: 7. The CDR3 spells CASSPVGQGSHEQYF. CDR3 bases: TGTGCCAGCTCACCGGTGGGACAGGGGTCCCACGAGCAGTACTTC.

The J gene is TRBJ2-1, the V gene TRBV5-1, with TRBD2 identical over 13 bases. This CDR3 spans 16 amino acids. Germline CDR1 SGHRS, CDR2 YFSETQ. Losses at the gene ends were 3 bases for V and 8 bases for J; bases not matched to a gene: 8. The CDR3 is CASSSQLAGGRDEQFF. The CDR3 bases are TGCGCCAGCAGCTCGCAACTAGCGGGGGGGCGCGATGAGCAGTTCTTC. Drawing the rest from reference TRBV5-1 and TRBJ2-1, the complete variable domain is KAGVTQTPRYLIKTRGQQVTLSCSPISGHRSVSWYQQTPGQGLQFLFEYFSETQRNKGNFPGRFSGRQFSNSRSEMNVSTLELGDSALYLCASSSQLAGGRDEQFFGPGTRLTVL.